The entry below describes one T cell receptor (beta chain). Its antigen is not yet known. Base quality data are lacking; no much larger clone is found one base away. This specimen belongs to a study of beta chain features in type 1 diabetes (dated by TCRdb to the late 2010s). Some background on the complete study: Mean age, gender distribution, total cell number and subset yield did not differ between patients and healthy donors. A total of 90 million to 130 million sorted cells were examined across all samples, and a strong correlation was observed between cell number per subset and RNA yield. In the study, recently diagnosed type 1 diabetes patients and matched healthy donors were compared on the TCRB repertoires of their sorted circulating CD4+ T cell subsets. Naive and central memory subsets were obtained from all 30 or so donors, but regulatory and stem cell-like memory subsets were isolated from only 8 patients and roughly 8 healthy donors.

Each donor gave one peripheral blood draw, approximately 120 mL on average, collected into heparinised tubes. Naive, central memory, regulatory and stem cell-like memory CD4+ T cells were sorted on a BD FACSAria II using a panel including CD45RO, CCR7, CD25, CD127, CD95 and CD27. Every sorted population had a purity above 95%. PBMCs were isolated right away by Lymphoprep density gradient centrifugation and were stained directly, without culture. So that batch effects would be minimized, each experiment stained and sorted samples in pairs, pairing one healthy donor with one patient. General conclusions and limits of the study: Type 1 diabetes patients showed a moderate but significant shortening of TCRB CDR3 length in all four CD4+ subsets. Because cDNA was sequenced instead of genomic DNA, highly expressing activated cells could be over-represented, though the groups showed no difference in activation or CD3 levels. Naive, central memory and regulatory TCRB repertoires appeared to be more similar among patients than among healthy donors. Fewer insertions and more nucleotide deletions at VDJ recombination sites were observed in patients with type 1 diabetes, implying thymic rearrangement abnormalities. Because small numbers of individuals were included in the HLA sub-analyses, any influence of HLA type on TCRB rearrangement was left unresolved. Shorter templates might have been favored by PCR, but patient and control samples were amplified and corrected together, so both groups would have been affected equally by any skew.

The cysteine opens and the phenylalanine closes a CDR3 of 15 amino acids. Left in the record is the CDR3 DNA by itself, 45 bases read in frame from the first base. Trimming takes 3 bases off V and 4 bases off J; junction bases not matched to a gene: 9. All of the isolated RNA was reverse transcribed with the High Capacity cDNA Reverse Transcription Kit, so expressed TCRB transcripts were sequenced. Deep immunoSEQ sequencing was performed on naive, central memory and regulatory T cell samples, with an average of about 3.57 million total reads per sample. Sorted cells were lysed in RLT buffer and RNA was extracted with DNase-treated RNeasy Micro or Mini kits, depending on cell number. Each cell subset was processed separately to prevent cross-contamination, with patient and healthy donor samples processed together. The immunoSEQ multiplex PCR was used to amplify TCRB sequences from cDNA, generating 87-bp fragments that spanned the CDR3 region. Sequencing of the amplicons was done on the Illumina HiSeq platform. Turning to the authors' computational methods: Synthetic template baselines were used to correct PCR bias computationally, reads within Hamming distance 2 were collapsed together, and singletons that could not be merged were discarded. Reads were aligned against IMGT to assign V, D and J genes, CDR3 length and insertions or deletions at six rearrangement sites. Within each subset, clonotype counts were normalized to sorted cell number, and only after that were true diversity and Gini coefficients computed with the tcR R package. Repertoire sharing was quantified using the overlap coefficient calculated on TCRB nucleotide sequences. As a proxy for the pre-selection repertoire, out-of-frame TCRB sequences from naive cells were analyzed. The table was pulled from immuneACCESS by TCRdb, which kept in-frame rearrangements only. Such tables lose some clones; where checked, under half of the loss comes from unresolved V genes, and the rest has no known cause. V and J calls and clone size are those listed in that table; D and trimming were worked out from the DNA. This sample comprises some 410,000 clones, more than 11% of them detected only once. The ten largest make up roughly 0.038% of the sample.

The sequence is built from TRBV23-1 and TRBJ2-7; 7 junctional bases match TRBD1. TRBV23-1 is an open reading frame whose function is uncertain. This receptor was identified in a man between 25 and 39 years old in good health. The sample was naive CD4+ T cells from blood. The cell subset or site label for this specimen denotes: true naive CD4+ T cells. The DNA sequence is as follows: TGCGCCAGCAGTCATCCGGACAGGTTACATTACGAGCAGTACTTC. This encodes CASSHPDRLHYEQYF.